One sample yielded the 15 T cell receptor beta chains listed below, sequenced in a study of shared clonotypes between healthy human individuals. The assay was immunoSEQ multiplex PCR, and TCRdb's table has in-frame clones only and misses some. The table records approximately 1.4 million clones, 95% to 99% of them present only once. The source material was naive CD4+ T cells sorted from blood. Subset indicated: CD45RA+ positively selected. Receptors were obtained from a man aged 30 to 39 in good health.

The chain combines TRBV7-2 with TRBJ2-7; tentatively, D is TRBD1 or TRBD2 (5 bases each). The CDR3 has 16 residues. The V end was cut by 4 bases, the J end by 2 bases, with 18 bases between. Germline V CDR1 and CDR2: SGHTA, FQGNSA. The CDR3 DNA reads TGTGCCAGCAGCTCACGGTCTTCCGGGACGGCCTACGAGCAGTACTTC. It specifies CASSSRSSGTAYEQYF.

Comment on this clone: This same CDR3 is encoded by further DNA sequences in the sample. The V call is TRBV5-1, the J call TRBJ2-1; 12 bases match TRBD2. Germline loops: CDR1 SGHRS, CDR2 YFSETQ. The J segment lost 7 bases and the V segment lost 2 bases, leaving 1 base of the junction unmatched. The CDR3 is made up of 14 amino acids. As DNA, the CDR3 is TGCGCCAGCAGCTTAGGACTAGCGGGAAATGAGCAGTTCTTC. It translates to CASSLGLAGNEQFF. Full variable domain (remainder filled in from reference TRBV5-1 and TRBJ2-1): KAGVTQTPRYLIKTRGQQVTLSCSPISGHRSVSWYQQTPGQGLQFLFEYFSETQRNKGNFPGRFSGRQFSNSRSEMNVSTLELGDSALYLCASSLGLAGNEQFFGPGTRLTVL.

This chain links TRBV30 with TRBJ1-2, with D tentatively TRBD1 (5 bases). Looked up from germline, CDR1 is GTSNPN and CDR2 is SVGIG (reference sequence). CDR3 length: 12 amino acids. The V end was cut by 4 bases, the J end by 4 bases, with 10 bases between. CDR3 sequence: CAWTQGTYGYTF. CDR3 DNA: TGTGCCTGGACTCAGGGAACCTATGGCTACACCTTC.

The DNA of the CDR3 is TGCGCCACCAGAAAGGACCAACTCGTGGCAGAGCAGTACTTC. Translated, it gives CATRKDQLVAEQYF. V usage is TRBV10-1 and J usage is TRBJ2-7; unclear D gene. The CDR3 sequence is 14 residues long. Germline CDR1 WNHNN, CDR2 SYGVQD (reference sequence). V lost 10 bases to trimming and J lost 7 bases, with 23 bases between them.

This clone was seen just once. V gene TRBV4-1 combines with J gene TRBJ1-5, with a possible D match to TRBD1 (6 bases). The CDR3 has 16 residues. The germline gives CDR1 MGHRA, CDR2 YSYEKL. V dropped 0 bases and J dropped 4 bases, with 13 bases sitting between them. The CDR3 DNA reads as TGCGCCAGCAGCCAAGATTCCGGGACAATTAATCAGCCCCAGCATTTT. Amino acids: CASSQDSGTINQPQHF.

The chain uses TRBV11-2 and TRBJ2-7; a possible D gene is TRBD2 (6 bases). This CDR3 has 15 amino acids. V lost 5 bases and J lost 2, with 16 bases in between. Germline CDR1 is SGHAT and CDR2 is FQNNGV. CDR3 amino acids: CASSVAGTGAYEQYF. Here the CDR3 DNA reads TGTGCCAGCAGCGTGGCCGGGACGGGAGCCTACGAGCAGTACTTC.

V and J are TRBV2 and TRBJ2-1; D is undetermined. The CDR3 has 16 residues. CDR1 and CDR2 (germline): SNHLY, FYNNEI. Trimming shortened V by 3 bases and J by 0 bases, and 12 bases separated the two germline ends. The DNA of the CDR3 is TGTGCCAGCAGTGATCGAAGAGGAAGCTCCTACAATGAGCAGTTCTTC. This gives the protein CASSDRRGSSYNEQFF.

This rearrangement joins TRBV6-5 to TRBJ2-1; 10 bases fit TRBD2. The V gene end was trimmed by 8 bases and the J gene end by 7 bases; junction bases not matched to a gene: 8. The V gene's germline CDR1 is MNHEY and CDR2 SVGAGI. CDR3 length equals 14 residues. In DNA form, the CDR3 reads TGTGCCAGCGCGAAGGGACTAGCGTTAAATGAGCAGTTCTTC. It codes for CASAKGLALNEQFF.

The CDR3: CASSTTQRGGYNEQFF. The CDR3, as DNA: TGTGCCAGCAGTACAACTCAGCGGGGGGGATACAATGAGCAGTTCTTC. The chain combines TRBV11-2 with TRBJ2-1, with 10 bases matching TRBD2. There are 16 residues in the CDR3. V was pared by 6 bases and J by 4 bases, with 9 bases of the junction left unmatched. Germline V gene lookup returns CDR1 SGHAT and CDR2 FQNNGV.

The rearrangement joins TRBV4-1 to TRBJ2-7; no clear D. CDR1 and CDR2 from the germline V gene are MGHRA and YSYEKL. The V end lost 0 bases, the J end lost 4 bases, and 16 bases lay between the germline ends. This CDR3 is built from 16 residues. The CDR3 nucleotides read TGCGCCAGCAGCCAAGATTATGGCACCGAAACATACGAGCAGTACTTC. It specifies CASSQDYGTETYEQYF.

This chain links TRBV7-9 with TRBJ2-2; D is unresolved. V gave up 2 bases and J gave up 6 bases, with 1 base separating them. CDR3 length: 11 amino acids. Germline CDR1 and CDR2: SEHNR and FQNEAQ (reference sequence). As DNA, the CDR3 is TGTGCCAGCAGCTTACCCGGGGAGCTGTTTTTT. Translation: CASSLPGELFF.

The rearrangement links TRBV5-1 to TRBJ2-3; the match to TRBD2 covers 7 bases. With 3 bases clipped from V and 11 bases from J, the junction kept 15 bases outside the gene matches. Germline CDR1 is SGHRS and CDR2 is YFSETQ. The CDR3 has 15 residues. The DNA of the CDR3 is TGCGCCAGCAGCTCACAGGTAGAGGCCCGGGGGGAGCAGTATTTT. This codes for CASSSQVEARGEQYF. The whole variable domain, remainder taken from reference TRBV5-1 and TRBJ2-3, is KAGVTQTPRYLIKTRGQQVTLSCSPISGHRSVSWYQQTPGQGLQFLFEYFSETQRNKGNFPGRFSGRQFSNSRSEMNVSTLELGDSALYLCASSSQVEARGEQYFGPGTRLTVL.

The chain uses TRBV7-6 and TRBJ2-6, with unresolved D. Germline V gene lookup returns CDR1 SGHVS and CDR2 FNYEAQ. This CDR3 has 14 amino acids. The CDR3: CAIAPTTGANVLTF. The CDR3 nucleotides are TGTGCTATTGCACCTACAACTGGGGCCAACGTCCTGACTTTC.

This clone was recorded a few times. The chain uses TRBV6-1 and TRBJ1-2; 9 nucleotides match TRBD1. CDR3 length equals 14 residues. The J segment lost 2 bases and the V segment lost 9 bases, leaving 7 bases of the junction unmatched. CDR1 and CDR2 from the germline V gene are MNHNS and SASEGT. CDR3 protein: CASNSGTGNYGYTF. The CDR3 DNA is TGTGCCAGTAACTCCGGGACAGGGAACTATGGCTACACCTTC.

This sequence joins TRBV5-4 and TRBJ1-4, with 10 bases that match TRBD1. The V gene end was trimmed by 4 bases and the J gene end by 12 bases; junction bases not matched to a gene: 18. CDR3 length: 17 residues. Germline V gives CDR1 SGHNT, CDR2 YYREEE (reference sequence). This chain's CDR3 is CASSVGQGRRGSVELFF. Here the CDR3 DNA reads TGTGCCAGCAGCGTGGGACAGGGGCGGCGGGGTTCAGTGGAACTGTTTTTT. The full variable domain, rest sourced from reference TRBV5-4 and TRBJ1-4, is ETGVTQSPTHLIKTRGQQVTLRCSSQSGHNTVSWYQQALGQGPQFIFQYYREEENGRGNFPPRFSGLQFPNYSSELNVNALELDDSALYLCASSVGQGRRGSVELFFGSGTQLSVL.